The T cell receptor (beta chain) described here comes from a study of vaccination and CD4 T cells after COVID-19. At the Johns Hopkins FTIC core, DNA taken from cultured CD4+ T cells was sequenced by way of the Oncomine TCR Beta short-read assay. In this case, cultured CD4+ T cells provided the extracted genomic DNA. MiXCR, applied by TCRdb to the PCR reads, yields one record per CDR3 protein. The sample carries 9,500 to 15,000 distinct CDR3 sequences, 60% recorded once. V lost 4 bases, J lost 0 bases, and 7 bases lay in between. CDR1 is MGHDK and CDR2 is SYGVNS in the germline V gene. The CDR3 loop spans 14 amino acids. Treatment defined: roughly 11-day PBMC culture with coronavirus spike peptide pools or control peptides (ViraFEST assay). In the case of this clonotype: What it binds is not known.

The material sequenced was CD4+ T cells from blood, cultured in vitro. The receptor's source is a human donor who had recovered from COVID-19. V gene TRBV25-1 combines with J gene TRBJ1-3; D call uncertain. CDR3 nucleotide sequence: TGTGCCAGCAGTGGACGGAGCTCTGGAAACACCATATATTTT. This encodes CASSGRSSGNTIYF.